This T cell receptor beta chain is from a study of blood T cell repertoires in COVID-19. Study at large: Researchers got acute and convalescent COVID-19 samples from the United States, Italy and Spain.

TCRdb keeps only in-frame clones here, not all; method: immunoSEQ multiplex PCR. Of some 80,000 clones in the sample, around 87% are singletons; the top ten hold around 7.8%. The CDR3 is 15 amino acids. Trimming shortened V by 3 bases and J by 6 bases, and 17 bases separated the two germline ends. Germline V gene sequence: CDR1 SGHRS, CDR2 YFSETQ. This sequence joins TRBV5-1 and TRBJ2-3, with TRBD2 as a possible D gene (6 bases). The sample comprised peripheral blood. The TCR comes from a man older than 75 with active or convalescent COVID-19. CDR3 residues: CASSSGGAVGDTQYF. The CDR3 coding sequence is TGCGCCAGCAGCTCGGGCGGGGCTGTCGGTGATACGCAGTATTTT.